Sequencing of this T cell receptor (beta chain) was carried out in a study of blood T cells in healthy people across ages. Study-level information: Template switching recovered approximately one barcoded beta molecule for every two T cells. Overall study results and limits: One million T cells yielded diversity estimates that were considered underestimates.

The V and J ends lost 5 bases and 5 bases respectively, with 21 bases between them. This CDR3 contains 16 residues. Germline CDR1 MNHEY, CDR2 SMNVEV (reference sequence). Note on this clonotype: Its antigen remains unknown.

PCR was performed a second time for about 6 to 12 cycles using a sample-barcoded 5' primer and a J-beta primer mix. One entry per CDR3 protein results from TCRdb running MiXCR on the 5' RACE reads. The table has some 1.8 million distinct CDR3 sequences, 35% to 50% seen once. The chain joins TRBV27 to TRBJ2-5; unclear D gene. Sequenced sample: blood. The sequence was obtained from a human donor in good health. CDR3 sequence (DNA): TGTGCCAGCAGTAAGCCGTCGGGTATCTCCGTCGAGACCCAGTACTTC. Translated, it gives CASSKPSGISVETQYF.